The source of this TCR beta chain is a study of identical twins. Template switching added a universal primer site, and cDNA bore unique molecular identifiers. TCRdb re-analysed the 5' RACE reads in MiXCR, keeping a single row per CDR3 protein. The repertoire holds more than 200,000 distinct CDR3 sequences, with around an eighth as singletons. The V segment lost 5 bases and the J segment 4 bases; nucleotides outside the gene matches: 7. The CDR3 is 13 amino acids. Germline-derived CDR1 and CDR2 are DFQATT and SNEGSKA (reference sequence). There are a few counts of this clonotype. The clonotype was recovered from a woman aged 18-30 years in good health. The specimen was memory (CD45RO+) T cells sorted from blood. This chain connects TRBV20-1 to TRBJ1-2, with TRBD1 matching 7 bases. The chain's CDR3 is CSAEGQLAYGYTF. CDR3 nucleotide sequence: TGCAGTGCTGAGGGACAGCTGGCCTATGGCTACACCTTC.